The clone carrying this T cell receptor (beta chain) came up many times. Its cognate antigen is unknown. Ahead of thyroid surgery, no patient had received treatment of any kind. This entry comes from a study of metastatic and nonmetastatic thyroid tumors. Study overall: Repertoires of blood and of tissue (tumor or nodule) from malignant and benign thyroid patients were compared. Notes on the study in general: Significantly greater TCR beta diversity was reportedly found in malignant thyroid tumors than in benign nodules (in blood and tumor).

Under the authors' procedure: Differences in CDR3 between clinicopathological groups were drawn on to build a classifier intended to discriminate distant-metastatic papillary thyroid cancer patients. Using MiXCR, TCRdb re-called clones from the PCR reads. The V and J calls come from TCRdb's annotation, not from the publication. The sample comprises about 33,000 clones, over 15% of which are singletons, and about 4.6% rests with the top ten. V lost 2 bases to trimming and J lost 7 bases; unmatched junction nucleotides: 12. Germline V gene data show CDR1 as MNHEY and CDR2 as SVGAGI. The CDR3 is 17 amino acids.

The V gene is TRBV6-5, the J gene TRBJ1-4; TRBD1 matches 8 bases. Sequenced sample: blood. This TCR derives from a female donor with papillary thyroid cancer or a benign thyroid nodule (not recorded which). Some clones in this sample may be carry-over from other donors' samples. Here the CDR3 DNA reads TGTGCCAGCAGTTACCCGAGGCAGTCGGACAGGGCTGAAAAACTGTTTTTT. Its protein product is CASSYPRQSDRAEKLFF.